These 25 T cell receptor beta chains were sequenced from one sample in a study of CD8 T cells in Susac syndrome. Reverse transcription of roughly 0.5 to 1 ug RNA was performed with random hexamers. MiXCR was run by TCRdb on the immunoSEQ multiplex PCR reads, yielding one entry per CDR3 protein. Of a few hundred thousand distinct CDR3 sequences detected, approximately 85% appear once; the ten largest clones hold about 0.12%. The specimen was CD8+ T cells from PBMCs. The receptors stem from a human donor with multiple sclerosis.

CDR3 region: CASSLQNTIYF. For the CDR3, the DNA is TGTGCCAGCAGTTTACAGAACACCATATATTTT. The chain couples TRBV12-3 or TRBV12-4 to TRBJ1-3; D is uncertain. The CDR3 sequence is 11 residues long. Trimming pared 2 bases from V and 7 bases from J, leaving 3 bases between.

This clonotype was picked up one time. J is TRBJ2-4 and V is TRBV5-6, with 11 bases identical to TRBD1. The CDR3 contains 18 residues. From germline, CDR1 is SGHDT and CDR2 YYEEEE. Trimming cost V 2 bases and J 2 bases; bases outside gene matches: 9. Written as DNA, the CDR3 is TGTGCCAGCAGCTTCCGGACAGGGGGCAGTGGGACCAAAAACATTCAGTACTTC. Its protein is CASSFRTGGSGTKNIQYF.

The rearrangement joins TRBV19 to TRBJ2-2; TRBD1 aligns across 11 bases. Germline V gene lookup returns CDR1 LNHDA and CDR2 SQIVND (reference sequence). V was clipped by 4 bases and J by 7 bases; unmatched bases: 5. The CDR3 is 15 amino acids. As DNA, the CDR3 is TGTGCCAGTAGTACCCCGGGACAGGGGGACGGGGAGCTGTTTTTT. As protein: CASSTPGQGDGELFF.

The V call is TRBV5-4, the J call TRBJ2-2; D is unresolved. Germline V CDR1 and CDR2: SGHNT, YYREEE (reference sequence). Deletions cut 1 base from V and 6 bases from J, with 13 bases between. The CDR3 covers 15 residues. CDR3 sequence reads: CASSLRPDEAGELFF. Written as DNA, the CDR3 is TGTGCCAGCAGCTTGAGACCCGACGAGGCCGGGGAGCTGTTTTTT.

The gene calls are TRBV19 and TRBJ1-1; no definite D call. The germline gives CDR1 LNHDA, CDR2 SQIVND (reference sequence). The ends were cut back, 6 bases at V and 1 base at J, with 18 bases in the middle. The CDR3 consists of 16 residues. This CDR3 is CASSVEWRPSNTEAFF. The CDR3 DNA reads as TGTGCCAGTAGCGTGGAGTGGAGGCCGTCGAACACTGAAGCTTTCTTT.

The CDR3 DNA reads TGCGCCAGCAGCTCGACGGGGACAGGTTTTGAAGCTTTCTTT. Translation: CASSSTGTGFEAFF. V gene TRBV5-1 combines with J gene TRBJ1-1, with 8 positions matching TRBD1. CDR1 and CDR2 (germline): SGHRS, YFSETQ. V lost 3 bases, J lost 7 bases, and 8 bases stayed unmatched. The CDR3 totals 14 residues.

The rearrangement links TRBV12-5 to TRBJ2-6, with 7 bases aligning to TRBD2. The J segment lost 0 bases and the V segment lost 4 bases, leaving 6 bases of the junction unmatched. Germline CDR1 is LGHNT and CDR2 is FRNRAP. The CDR3 sequence is 17 residues long. Here the CDR3 reads CASGSLGGGSGANVLTF. CDR3 in DNA: TGTGCTAGTGGTTCCCTCGGCGGGGGCTCTGGGGCCAACGTCCTGACTTTC.

V gene TRBV4-1 combines with J gene TRBJ2-1; D tentatively reads TRBD1 or TRBD2 (6 bases each). V dropped 4 bases and J dropped 10 bases, with 17 bases sitting between them. The CDR3 is made up of 14 amino acids. Germline CDR1 and CDR2: MGHRA and YSYEKL. The CDR3 reads CASSPAGQRLEQFF. DNA of the CDR3: TGCGCCAGCAGCCCCGCGGGACAAAGATTGGAGCAGTTCTTC.

V gene TRBV6-1 combines with J gene TRBJ2-2; D is undetermined. The germline V gene encodes CDR1 MNHNS and CDR2 SASEGT. Trimming left V 4 bases short and J 5 bases short, with 8 bases between. This CDR3 contains 13 residues. CDR3 region: CASSAEETGELFF. DNA for the CDR3: TGTGCCAGCAGTGCAGAGGAGACCGGGGAGCTGTTTTTT.

This clonotype was counted a single time. The chain joins TRBV20-1 to TRBJ1-4; D possibly corresponds to TRBD1 (5 bases). Germline CDR1 and CDR2: DFQATT and SNEGSKA (reference sequence). The CDR3 contains 14 residues. Trimming shortened V by 1 base and J by 3 bases, and 9 bases separated the two germline ends. Here the CDR3 DNA reads TGCAGTGCTAGAGTGAGGGGAGCTAATGAAAAACTGTTTTTT. Translating gives CSARVRGANEKLFF.

CDR3 sequence (DNA): TGTGCCAGCAGTTACGGGGTGCAATATGGCTACACCTTC. Encoded protein: CASSYGVQYGYTF. The chain recombines TRBV6-2 or TRBV6-3 with TRBJ1-2; no reliable D call. The CDR3 contains 13 residues. CDR1 and CDR2 (germline): MNHEY, SVGEGT. V was pared by 2 bases and J by 5 bases, with 9 bases between.

J is TRBJ1-1 and V is TRBV9; unclear D gene. The CDR3 consists of 16 residues. V was trimmed by 4 bases and J by 0 bases, leaving 16 bases between them. Germline CDR1 reads SGDLS; CDR2 reads YYNGEE. CDR3 amino acids: CASSPSLGEMNTEAFF. CDR3 DNA: TGTGCCAGCAGCCCCTCTTTGGGCGAGATGAACACTGAAGCTTTCTTT.

The chain recombines TRBV12-3 or TRBV12-4 with TRBJ2-7, with D possibly TRBD1 on 6 matching bases. The germline V and J ends were trimmed by 8 bases and 7 bases, with 27 bases remaining between them. This CDR3 region has 16 residues. CDR3 protein: CASRPPGPEGVGEQYF. The CDR3 nucleotides are TGTGCCAGCCGCCCTCCAGGACCTGAGGGGGTGGGGGAGCAGTACTTC.

The J gene is TRBJ2-7, the V gene TRBV7-2; 8 bases agree with TRBD2. The V gene's germline CDR1 is SGHTA and CDR2 FQGNSA. CDR3 length: 17 residues. Losses at the gene ends were 0 bases for V and 1 base for J; bases not matched to a gene: 8. CDR3 sequence: CASSLATSGYTSYEQYF. As DNA, the CDR3 is TGTGCCAGCAGCTTAGCAACTAGCGGATATACTTCCTACGAGCAGTACTTC.

This chain joins TRBV7-3 and TRBJ2-3; 7 bases align to TRBD2. The V segment lost 2 bases and the J segment 2 bases; nucleotides outside the gene matches: 10. Germline loops: CDR1 SGHTA, CDR2 FQGTGA. The CDR3 consists of 17 residues. Written as DNA, the CDR3 is TGTGCCAGCAGCTTATATAGGTCGGGAGGCCTCACAGATACGCAGTATTTT. Its protein is CASSLYRSGGLTDTQYF.

This clonotype was seen once. This chain links TRBV10-3 with TRBJ2-1, with 10 bases lining up with TRBD2. Germline V CDR1 and CDR2: ENHRY, SYGVKD. The length of the CDR3 is 18 residues. The V segment lost 4 bases and the J segment 3 bases; nucleotides outside the gene matches: 12. The CDR3 loop reads CAISGNPGLADSYNEQFF. The DNA of the CDR3 is TGTGCCATCAGTGGCAATCCCGGACTAGCGGACAGCTACAATGAGCAGTTCTTC.

This rearrangement joins TRBV6-1 to TRBJ2-1; TRBD2 aligns across 9 bases. J was trimmed by 2 bases and V by 5 bases; bases with no gene match: 13. Per germline, CDR1 MNHNS and CDR2 SASEGT. This CDR3 comprises 18 residues. CDR3 loop: CASSRRVSGSLPYNEQFF. The DNA of the CDR3 is TGTGCCAGCAGTCGACGTGTTAGCGGGAGCCTTCCCTACAATGAGCAGTTCTTC.

The V gene is TRBV2, the J gene TRBJ1-3, with D uncertain. Trimming took 3 bases from V and 3 from J, leaving 6 bases between them. This CDR3 region has 13 residues. Germline values: CDR1 SNHLY, CDR2 FYNNEI. The CDR3 spells CASSEDFGNTIYF. The CDR3 bases are TGTGCCAGCAGTGAGGATTTTGGAAACACCATATATTTT.

The chain is built from TRBV11-2 and TRBJ1-1; the D is unclear. The CDR3 sequence is 13 residues long. V was pared by 1 base and J by 7 bases, with 10 bases between. Germline CDR1 reads SGHAT; CDR2 reads FQNNGV. For the CDR3, the DNA is TGTGCCAGCAGCTTAGTAGCCAGCGTTGAAGCTTTCTTT. Encoded protein: CASSLVASVEAFF.

The chain combines TRBV27 with TRBJ2-1, with D tentatively TRBD1 (6 bases). The germline gives CDR1 MNHEY, CDR2 SMNVEV (reference sequence). Between the trimmed V and J ends, which lost 4 bases and 4 bases, there was a span of 20 bases. The length of the CDR3 is 17 residues. CDR3 sequence (DNA): TGTGCCAGCAGTTCCTACGAACAGGGTATGAATTACAATGAGCAGTTCTTC. This translates into CASSSYEQGMNYNEQFF.

The genes are TRBV10-1 and TRBJ1-1; D is undetermined. The CDR3 has 16 amino acids. The V end was cut by 4 bases, the J end by 0 bases, with 15 bases between. Per germline, CDR1 WNHNN and CDR2 SYGVQD (reference sequence). The CDR3 nucleotides are TGCGCCAGCAGTGGGGCGGGGAGATTAATGAACACTGAAGCTTTCTTT. Residues: CASSGAGRLMNTEAFF.

The chain has TRBV7-2 and TRBJ1-4, with D possibly being TRBD1 (5 bases). Germline V gene sequence: CDR1 SGHTA, CDR2 FQGNSA. V was cut by 4 bases and J by 1 base, with 10 bases left in between. The CDR3 covers 15 residues. The CDR3 loop is CASSWIGGTNEKLFF. DNA for the CDR3: TGTGCCAGCAGCTGGATTGGGGGAACTAATGAAAAACTGTTTTTT.

V gene TRBV20-1 combines with J gene TRBJ2-7; D not resolved. The CDR3 has 14 residues. Germline assignment: CDR1 DFQATT and CDR2 SNEGSKA (reference sequence). The V gene lost 5 bases and the J gene lost 0 bases, with 14 bases spanning the gap. This CDR3 is CSAPAWPDSYEQYF. In DNA form, the CDR3 reads TGCAGTGCTCCGGCGTGGCCCGACTCCTACGAGCAGTACTTC.

V and J are TRBV9 and TRBJ2-6, with TRBD2 as a possible D gene (6 bases). Trimming stripped 4 bases from V and 2 bases from J, with 10 bases between. The CDR3 covers 15 residues. Germline V gene sequence: CDR1 SGDLS, CDR2 YYNGEE. The CDR3 DNA reads as TGTGCCAGCAGCTCACCGGGGGCTGGGGCCAACGTCCTGACTTTC. Translated: CASSSPGAGANVLTF.

The rearrangement joins TRBV3-1 to TRBJ1-1; 7 bases line up with TRBD1. Germline trimming cut 0 bases from V and 5 bases from J; bases unmatched to any gene: 9. CDR1 LGHDT and CDR2 YNNKEL come from the germline V gene (reference sequence). This CDR3 comprises 16 residues. CDR3 DNA: TGTGCCAGCAGCCAAGATTTCGGGCAGGGACAGACTGAAGCTTTCTTT. Its translation: CASSQDFGQGQTEAFF. Full variable domain (missing parts from reference TRBV3-1 and TRBJ1-1): DTAVSQTPKYLVTQMGNDKSIKCEQNLGHDTMYWYKQDSKKFLKIMFSYNNKELIINETVPNRFSPKSPDKAHLNLHINSLELGDSAVYFCASSQDFGQGQTEAFFGQGTRLTVV.